This TCR beta chain was profiled in a study of T cell responses to AZD1222 COVID-19 vaccine. General observations from the study: Close to half of all spike-specific TCRs reportedly target regions of the variants that are unmutated. Only after the peak T cell response were repertoires sampled.

This clone was seen a single time. Its antigen remains unknown. The CDR3 is 14 amino acids. Germline CDR1 LNHDA, CDR2 SQIVND (reference sequence). V was clipped by 3 bases and J by 6 bases, with 14 bases between them. The protocol was immunoSEQ multiplex PCR, while the TCRdb copy is restricted to in-frame clones and leaves out a portion. The sample holds fewer than 150,000 clones, around 89% seen once. Sequencing used peripheral blood, obtained 28 days after the second AZD1222 dose. This sequence was found in an adult who received the AZD1222 COVID-19 vaccine. The rearrangement uses TRBV19 and TRBJ1-1; TRBD1 might be the D (6 bases). CDR3 DNA sequence: TGTGCCAGTAGTATCTACCCAGGGGTAGCTGAAGCTTTCTTT. Protein: CASSIYPGVAEAFF.